The 15 T cell receptor beta chains in this list originate from one sample, sequenced in a study of T cell repertoires in ileal Crohn's disease. The assay was immunoSEQ multiplex PCR, and TCRdb's table has in-frame clones only and misses some. The sample has about 15,000 clones, 50% to 75% seen once. Sequenced sample: ileal tissue. The receptors shown here come from an adult with Crohn's disease.

The chain uses TRBV28 and TRBJ2-1; D may be TRBD1 (5 bases). V lost 6 bases and J 9 bases, leaving 12 bases between the germline ends. Germline V lookup: CDR1 MDHEN, CDR2 SYDVKM. The CDR3 runs to 12 residues. In DNA form, the CDR3 reads TGTGCCAGCAGCCAAAGGACACCTGAGCAGTTCTTC. This encodes CASSQRTPEQFF.

The chain recombines TRBV30 with TRBJ2-3; no reliable D call. This CDR3 comprises 13 residues. Trimming took off 1 base at V and 2 bases at J, with 7 bases between the two ends. Per the germline V gene, CDR1 is GTSNPN and CDR2 is SVGIG (reference sequence). The CDR3 sequence: CAWSGGNTDTQYF. Written as DNA, the CDR3 is TGTGCCTGGAGTGGCGGAAACACAGATACGCAGTATTTT.

The chain uses TRBV19 and TRBJ2-7, with 14 bases aligning to TRBD2. The V and J ends lost 10 bases and 6 bases, in that order; junction bases with no gene match: 17. Germline lookup yields CDR1 LNHDA and CDR2 SQIVND (reference sequence). The CDR3 contains 17 residues. This chain's CDR3 is CATSVGLAGVTIGEQYF. In DNA, the CDR3 is TGTGCCACCTCAGTGGGACTAGCGGGAGTAACTATAGGCGAGCAGTACTTC.

This clone is deemed medium-sized. This chain connects TRBV6-5 to TRBJ1-5; D unresolved. Trimming removed 6 bases at V and 7 bases at J, with 10 bases between. CDR3 length: 12 amino acids. The germline gives CDR1 MNHEY, CDR2 SVGAGI. The CDR3 region is CASSPFVQPQHF. The CDR3, as DNA: TGTGCCAGCAGCCCTTTTGTCCAGCCCCAGCATTTT.

The chain carries TRBV5-1 and TRBJ1-5, with 7 nucleotides matching TRBD1. Looked up from germline, CDR1 is SGHRS and CDR2 is YFSETQ. The length of the CDR3 is 14 residues. Trimming took 0 bases from V and 7 from J; bases not matched to a gene: 4. This CDR3 is CASSLEGGGQPQHF. As DNA, the CDR3 is TGCGCCAGCAGCTTGGAAGGGGGCGGACAGCCCCAGCATTTT.

This rearrangement joins TRBV28 to TRBJ2-5, with D possibly matching TRBD2 (5 bases). This CDR3 spans 14 amino acids. In germline, CDR1 is MDHEN, CDR2 SYDVKM. The V and J ends lost 6 bases and 2 bases respectively, with 13 bases between them. The CDR3 DNA reads TGTGCCAGCAGGCGAGGGCCGGGGCAAGAGACCCAGTACTTC. It specifies CASRRGPGQETQYF.

The gene calls are TRBV5-4 and TRBJ1-2; D gene ambiguous. Germline CDR1 and CDR2: SGHNT and YYREEE (reference sequence). There are 13 residues in the CDR3. V lost 4 bases to trimming and J lost 7 bases, with 14 bases between them. The CDR3 here is CASSRIGDVGYTF. CDR3 nucleotides: TGTGCCAGCAGCCGAATCGGGGATGTTGGCTACACCTTC.

The chain combines TRBV7-9 with TRBJ1-5; the match to TRBD1 covers 7 bases. Germline values: CDR1 SEHNR, CDR2 FQNEAQ (reference sequence). V lost 4 bases and J lost 4; bases outside the gene matches: 7. There are 15 residues in the CDR3. The CDR3 nucleotides read TGTGCCAGCAGCTCCGGACAGGTTCGAAATCAGCCCCAGCATTTT. It specifies CASSSGQVRNQPQHF.

This clone was seen more than once but under ten times. The chain combines TRBV6-1 with TRBJ1-1; D might be TRBD1 (5 bases). The CDR3 extends over 15 amino acids. Germline-derived CDR1 and CDR2 are MNHNS and SASEGT. The V end lost 3 bases, the J end lost 1 base, and 12 bases lay between the germline ends. The DNA for the CDR3 is TGTGCCAGCAGTGACCCAGGGTTTTCGAACACTGAAGCTTTCTTT. This codes for CASSDPGFSNTEAFF.

This clone was recorded once. The V and J genes are TRBV4-1 and TRBJ1-1; TRBD1 matches at 7 bases. The CDR3 spans 15 residues. From germline, CDR1 is MGHRA and CDR2 YSYEKL. V was clipped by 3 bases and J by 3 bases; unmatched bases: 7. The DNA for the CDR3 is TGCGCCAGCAGCCACCCCGACAGGGCCCACACTGAAGCTTTCTTT. It is translated as CASSHPDRAHTEAFF.

V usage is TRBV6-5 and J usage is TRBJ2-1, with 11 positions matching TRBD2. In germline, CDR1 is MNHEY, CDR2 SVGAGI. V gave up 4 bases and J gave up 7 bases; unmatched junction bases: 9. The CDR3 has 16 amino acids. DNA for the CDR3: TGTGCCAGCAGTTCTCCCCTGACTAGCGGGGTTAATGAGCAGTTCTTC. This codes for CASSSPLTSGVNEQFF.

This sequence joins TRBV4-2 and TRBJ2-7; D ambiguous. Trimming shortened V by 0 bases and J by 2 bases, and 8 bases separated the two germline ends. The CDR3 has 14 residues. Germline V gene sequence: CDR1 LGHNA, CDR2 YNFKEQ. The CDR3 protein is CASSQEIFAYEQYF. CDR3 sequence (DNA): TGTGCCAGCAGCCAAGAAATTTTCGCCTACGAGCAGTACTTC.

The chain couples TRBV5-4 to TRBJ2-1, with TRBD2 matching 7 bases. V lost 0 bases to trimming and J lost 6 bases; unmatched junction nucleotides: 9. The CDR3 length is 16 residues. CDR1 SGHNT and CDR2 YYREEE come from the germline V gene (reference sequence). CDR3 region: CASSLGTRGPSNEQFF. CDR3 bases: TGTGCCAGCAGCTTGGGGACTAGAGGTCCATCCAATGAGCAGTTCTTC.

V is TRBV4-1 and J is TRBJ1-4; D gene unclear. The CDR3 spans 15 residues. Germline CDR1 and CDR2: MGHRA and YSYEKL. With 1 base removed from V and 7 bases from J, the gap between germline ends came to 13 bases. CDR3 in amino acids: CASSQVGGNSEKLFF. The CDR3 DNA sequence: TGCGCCAGCAGCCAAGTAGGAGGGAATAGTGAAAAACTGTTTTTT.

The chain joins TRBV4-2 to TRBJ2-2; D possibly corresponds to TRBD2 (6 bases). The CDR3 has 20 residues. V lost 0 bases, J lost 0 bases, and 20 bases lay in between. In germline, CDR1 is LGHNA, CDR2 YNFKEQ. CDR3 residues: CASSQDPMSSGLTNTGELFF. CDR3 sequence (DNA): TGTGCCAGCAGCCAAGATCCTATGTCTTCGGGACTGACGAACACCGGGGAGCTGTTTTTT.